Listed below are T cell receptor beta chains from one sample, sequenced in a study of monozygotic twins with inflammatory bowel disease. TCRdb reprocessed the 5' RACE reads; each CDR3 protein has one entry and no DNA is given. Its clone listing holds fewer than 550,000 distinct CDR3 sequences. The specimen was blood. These receptors were collected from a human donor with ulcerative colitis or Crohn's disease, or a healthy co-twin of an affected twin (not recorded which). The CDR3 runs from the conserved cysteine through the conserved F or W.

TRBJ2-2,TRBV11-3,CASSRSGTVTGELFF
TRBJ1-5,TRBV18,CASSHDNYQPQHF
TRBJ2-2,TRBV12-5,CASGIGQGTGELFF
TRBJ1-2,TRBV7-2,CASSLLGQDGYTF
TRBJ2-3,TRBV20-1,CSANGGGTDTQYF
TRBJ1-3,TRBV29-1,CSVEGISPGNTIYF
TRBJ1-1,TRBV20-1,CSARSSYRGWNTEAFF
TRBJ1-2,TRBV6-1,CASSLHRGYTF
TRBJ1-4,TRBV29-1,CSGQGSTNEKLFF
TRBJ2-7,TRBV6-2/TRBV6-3,CASTGVGQYHYEQYF
TRBJ2-3,TRBV3-1,CASSMTAYTDTQYF
TRBJ2-5,TRBV5-1,CASSPLARGAKTQYF
TRBJ2-5,TRBV11-2,CASSAGTFRETQYF
TRBJ2-3,TRBV5-4,CASSLDEGVRLDNTQYF
TRBJ2-5,TRBV7-9,CASSLTGIQETQYF
TRBJ2-2,TRBV11-2,CASSATGGTGELFF
TRBJ2-1,TRBV4-1,CASSHFPGSGGAHEQFF
TRBJ1-2,TRBV7-2,CASSLAFQGADGYTF
TRBJ2-5,TRBV2,CATRGTSLQETQYF
TRBJ1-2,TRBV12-3/TRBV12-4,CASSKGRGLNYGYTF
TRBJ2-2,TRBV6-5,CASSYGPPPVNTGELFF
TRBJ1-1,TRBV20-1,CSARLYGQVEAFF